These 24 T cell receptor beta chains were sequenced from one sample in a study of cytomegalovirus exposure and HLA in healthy donors. The PCR had 60 Vbeta and 13 Jbeta primers. Libraries were prepared by immunoSEQ multiplex PCR; TCRdb keeps only in-frame clonotypes and omits some of them. The sample has 150,000 to 200,000 clones; roughly 85% are singletons. Sequencing was performed on PBMCs. All receptors come from a man over 45 in good health and CMV-seropositive.

This clone has a single count. Likely a read error: the CDR3 ends without its conserved phenylalanine or tryptophan. The CDR3 DNA follows: TGTGCTAGTGGTTTGGTACTGGGACAGGAGAACACTGAAGCTTTCTCT. This translates into CASGLVLGQENTEAFS. The rearrangement joins TRBV12-5 to TRBJ1-1, with 8 positions matching TRBD1. Looked up from germline, CDR1 is LGHNT and CDR2 is FRNRAP. The CDR3 is 16 amino acids. V shed 0 bases and J 1 base; nucleotides not matched to a gene: 4.

The CDR3 loop is CASRHAWLAGTRSTDTQYF. In nucleotides, the CDR3 is TGTGCCAGCCGACACGCGTGGCTAGCGGGGACCCGGTCAACAGATACGCAGTATTTT. The genes are TRBV11-2 and TRBJ2-3; the match to TRBD2 covers 9 bases. With V trimmed by 8 bases and J by 3 bases, 21 bases remained unmatched. This CDR3 region has 19 residues. Per the germline V gene, CDR1 is SGHAT and CDR2 is FQNNGV.

This chain links TRBV7-2 with TRBJ1-2, with 8 bases matching TRBD1. V shed 3 bases, J shed 5 bases, and the junction held 5 bases outside the gene matches. The CDR3 runs to 14 residues. Germline lookup yields CDR1 SGHTA and CDR2 FQGNSA. CDR3 sequence (DNA): TGTGCCAGCAGCTTGGACAGGGAGGTATATGGCTACACCTTC. Protein product: CASSLDREVYGYTF.

This clone showed up just once. The gene calls are TRBV6-5 and TRBJ1-2; no clear D. Germline CDR1 is MNHEY and CDR2 is SVGAGI. The CDR3 covers 12 residues. Trimming removed 2 bases at V and 8 bases at J, with 9 bases between. Written as DNA, the CDR3 is TGTGCCAGCAGTTACGGAGGGTGCGGCTACACCTTC. Its protein is CASSYGGCGYTF.

In its sample, this clone was seen once. The chain employs TRBV15 and TRBJ2-5; D is unresolved. From germline, CDR1 is LNHNV and CDR2 YYDKDF (reference sequence). This CDR3 has 12 residues. Trimming stripped 5 bases from V and 5 bases from J, with 9 bases between. This CDR3 reads CATSWSRETQYF. For the CDR3, the DNA is TGTGCCACCAGCTGGAGTAGGGAGACCCAGTACTTC.

This chain joins TRBV9 and TRBJ1-6; 8 bases line up with TRBD1. V lost 4 bases to trimming and J lost 5 bases; unmatched junction nucleotides: 14. Germline values: CDR1 SGDLS, CDR2 YYNGEE. The length of the CDR3 is 18 residues. The CDR3 is CASSNPSWSGGDNSPLHF. CDR3 nucleotide sequence: TGTGCCAGCAGCAACCCTAGTTGGTCAGGGGGCGATAATTCACCCCTCCACTTT.

The CDR3 DNA follows: TGCGCCAGCAGCCCCCCTTCCGGGACTAGCGGGGAAGAGACCCAGTACTTC. Amino acid sequence: CASSPPSGTSGEETQYF. This chain links TRBV4-1 with TRBJ2-5, with 13 bases fitting TRBD2. The CDR3 has 17 amino acids. The V and J ends lost 4 bases and 3 bases, in that order; junction bases with no gene match: 8. Germline V gene sequence: CDR1 MGHRA, CDR2 YSYEKL.

The chain is built from TRBV5-1 and TRBJ2-1, with a possible D match to TRBD1 (5 bases). V was clipped by 0 bases and J by 10 bases, with 17 bases between them. Per germline, CDR1 SGHRS and CDR2 YFSETQ. The CDR3 is 15 amino acids. DNA of the CDR3: TGCGCCAGCAGCTTGGAAGGGGCTAGATTCAACGAGCAGTTCTTC. Its translation: CASSLEGARFNEQFF.

The rearrangement links TRBV19 to TRBJ1-6; 8 positions match TRBD1. The germline V gene has CDR1 LNHDA and CDR2 SQIVND (reference sequence). V was pared by 4 bases and J by 7 bases, with 3 bases of the junction left unmatched. The CDR3 runs 14 residues. The CDR3 DNA follows: TGTGCCAGTAGTACGACAGGGGCGAATTCACCCCTCCACTTT. Amino acids: CASSTTGANSPLHF.

The V call is TRBV15, the J call TRBJ1-1; D not resolved. CDR3 length equals 14 residues. The V gene's germline CDR1 is LNHNV and CDR2 YYDKDF (reference sequence). Trimming shortened V by 0 bases and J by 3 bases, and 8 bases separated the two germline ends. CDR3 residues: CATSRELGDTEAFF. CDR3 sequence (DNA): TGTGCCACCAGCAGAGAACTTGGAGACACTGAAGCTTTCTTT.

The V gene is TRBV5-1, the J gene TRBJ1-5; maybe TRBD1 (6 bases). The CDR3 is made up of 16 amino acids. V was clipped by 4 bases and J by 6 bases, with 20 bases between them. The V gene's germline CDR1 is SGHRS and CDR2 YFSETQ. CDR3 DNA sequence: TGCGCCAGCAGCCCAGGACAGTCCTTCGGATCTCAGCCCCAGCATTTT. Protein sequence: CASSPGQSFGSQPQHF.

In this sample, this clone turned up a few times. The rearrangement uses TRBV5-6 and TRBJ1-2; the match to TRBD1 covers 8 bases. The germline V gene encodes CDR1 SGHDT and CDR2 YYEEEE. The CDR3 has 15 amino acids. Unmatched junction bases numbered 4, after V lost 0 bases and J lost 3 bases. The CDR3 region has the DNA TGTGCCAGCAGCTTGGTCCAGGGGGCCCACTATGGCTACACCTTC. It is translated as CASSLVQGAHYGYTF.

V usage is TRBV5-6 and J usage is TRBJ2-7, with 8 bases identical to TRBD1. Germline V gene sequence: CDR1 SGHDT, CDR2 YYEEEE. The junction had 1 base not matched to a gene; V was cut back by 2 bases and J by 0 bases. This CDR3 has 14 amino acids. CDR3 sequence (DNA): TGTGCCAGCAGCTTTGGGACAGGCTCCTACGAGCAGTACGTC. Its translation is CASSFGTGSYEQYV.

This clone was counted between two and nine times. The CDR3 sequence is CASSQDLNRATGELFF. The CDR3, as DNA: TGCGCCAGCAGCCAAGATCTTAACAGGGCAACCGGGGAGCTGTTTTTT. V is TRBV4-3 and J is TRBJ2-2; D might be TRBD1 (6 bases). CDR1 and CDR2 from the germline V gene are LGHNA and YSLEER. This CDR3 spans 16 amino acids. V lost 0 bases and J lost 5, with 13 bases in between.

The chain has TRBV4-1 and TRBJ1-6; D not certain. The germline V and J ends were trimmed by 4 bases and 1 base, with 14 bases remaining between them. Germline V gene data show CDR1 as MGHRA and CDR2 as YSYEKL. The CDR3 loop spans 17 amino acids. The CDR3 DNA follows: TGCGCCAGCAGCCTCGGGAGGGCGCGGTCCTATAATTCACCCCTCCACTTT. Encoded protein: CASSLGRARSYNSPLHF.

V is TRBV28 and J is TRBJ2-3, with a tentative D call TRBD2 (6 bases). The CDR3 has 14 residues. Trimming shortened V by 5 bases and J by 1 base, and 10 bases separated the two germline ends. The V gene's germline CDR1 is MDHEN and CDR2 SYDVKM. This CDR3 is CASSRSGGTDTQYF. DNA for the CDR3: TGTGCCAGCAGTCGCTCGGGAGGCACAGATACGCAGTATTTT.

The chain uses TRBV19 and TRBJ2-1; the match to TRBD2 covers 7 bases. Germline CDR1 LNHDA, CDR2 SQIVND (reference sequence). There are 16 residues in the CDR3. V lost 10 bases to trimming and J lost 3 bases; unmatched junction nucleotides: 15. The CDR3 here is CAIGPGGSGIYNEQFF. DNA for the CDR3: TGTGCCATAGGCCCGGGGGGTAGCGGAATCTACAATGAGCAGTTCTTC.

The chain carries TRBV7-2 and TRBJ2-1; 7 bases are a match to TRBD1. With V trimmed by 5 bases and J by 7 bases, 14 bases remained unmatched. The CDR3 runs 16 residues. From germline, CDR1 is SGHTA and CDR2 FQGNSA. CDR3 sequence reads: CASSPTGNHRGNEQFF. Written as DNA, the CDR3 is TGTGCCAGCAGCCCAACGGGAAATCACAGGGGTAATGAGCAGTTCTTC. Together with reference TRBV7-2 and TRBJ2-1, the CDR3 gives the full variable domain: GAGVSQSPSNKVTEKGKDVELRCDPISGHTALYWYRQSLGQGLEFLIYFQGNSAPDKSGLPSDRFSAERTGGSVSTLTIQRTQQEDSAVYLCASSPTGNHRGNEQFFGPGTRLTVL.

The CDR3 coding sequence is TGCAGTGCTAGAGGTCGAGAGACCCAGTACTTC. Translating it yields CSARGRETQYF. The chain joins TRBV20-1 to TRBJ2-5; D is unclear. Trimming pared 1 base from V and 4 bases from J, leaving 4 bases between. Germline CDR1 and CDR2: DFQATT and SNEGSKA (reference sequence). CDR3 size: 11 residues.

The CDR3 nucleotides are TGTGCCAGCAGTTCGCAGGGCCAGACCCAGTACTTC. As protein: CASSSQGQTQYF. V is TRBV27 and J is TRBJ2-5, with D perhaps TRBD1 (5 bases). Germline values: CDR1 MNHEY, CDR2 SMNVEV (reference sequence). There are 12 residues in the CDR3. V lost 4 bases to trimming and J lost 6 bases, with 9 bases between them.

A single count supports this clone. This chain uses TRBV7-2 with TRBJ1-3, with 7 bases matching TRBD1. This CDR3 spans 16 amino acids. Trimming at V came to 3 bases and at J to 0 bases, leaving 5 bases not matched to a gene. The germline CDR1 and CDR2 sequences are SGHTA and FQGNSA. CDR3 region: CASSLTGPNSGNTIYF. In DNA, the CDR3 is TGTGCCAGCAGCTTGACAGGGCCCAACTCTGGAAACACCATATATTTT.

The J gene is TRBJ2-2, the V gene TRBV7-9, with unresolved D. Trimming shortened V by 3 bases and J by 7 bases, and 12 bases separated the two germline ends. Germline lookup yields CDR1 SEHNR and CDR2 FQNEAQ (reference sequence). The CDR3 is made up of 14 amino acids. CDR3 bases: TGTGCCAGCAGCTTCTCATCAGGTGGCGGGGAGCTGTTTTTT. Its protein is CASSFSSGGGELFF. Variable domain in full (rest from reference TRBV7-9 and TRBJ2-2): DTGVSQNPRHKITKRGQNVTFRCDPISEHNRLYWYRQTLGQGPEFLTYFQNEAQLEKSRLLSDRFSAERPKGSFSTLEIQRTEQGDSAMYLCASSFSSGGGELFFGEGSRLTVL.

The V call is TRBV28, the J call TRBJ1-4; D is unresolved. Deletions cut 4 bases from V and 10 bases from J, with 19 bases between. Germline-derived CDR1 and CDR2 are MDHEN and SYDVKM. The CDR3 runs 15 residues. This CDR3 reads CASSSPQIDVGKLFF. The CDR3 coding sequence is TGTGCCAGCAGTTCCCCACAGATAGACGTTGGAAAACTGTTTTTT. Drawing the rest from reference TRBV28 and TRBJ1-4, the complete variable domain is DVKVTQSSRYLVKRTGEKVFLECVQDMDHENMFWYRQDPGLGLRLIYFSYDVKMKEKGDIPEGYSVSREKKERFSLILESASTNQTSMYLCASSSPQIDVGKLFFGSGTQLSVL.

The V and J genes are TRBV15 and TRBJ1-3, with 7 nucleotides matching TRBD1. The trim removed 2 bases at V and 2 bases at J, leaving 6 bases unmatched. There are 16 residues in the CDR3. The V gene's germline CDR1 is LNHNV and CDR2 YYDKDF (reference sequence). CDR3 sequence: CATSRNNRGAGNTIYF. The DNA of the CDR3 is TGTGCCACCAGCAGAAACAACAGGGGAGCTGGAAACACCATATATTTT.